The 17 T cell receptor beta chains below all came from one sample that was sequenced in a study of T-cell reconstitution after alpha-beta-depleted transplantation in children. Researchers prepared the TCRbeta library using unique molecular identifiers, the study reports. TCRdb ran MiXCR on the PCR reads and lists one entry per CDR3 protein. The table has 450,000 to 600,000 distinct CDR3 sequences, around a third seen once. The sequences come from PBMCs from the stem cell graft donor, collected from the stem cell graft. The receptors derive from a human donor who donated a stem cell graft to a child with aplastic anemia.

This clonotype has a handful of counts. The V call is TRBV12-3 or TRBV12-4, the J call TRBJ2-1, with D unclear. V lost 2 bases to trimming and J lost 0 bases, with 5 bases between them. The CDR3 has 14 residues. The CDR3 loop reads CASSLHGSYNEQFF. In nucleotides, the CDR3 is TGTGCCAGCAGTTTACATGGCTCCTACAATGAGCAGTTCTTC.

The chain employs TRBV7-2 and TRBJ2-1; 12 bases are a match to TRBD2. Germline lookup yields CDR1 SGHTA and CDR2 FQGNSA. The CDR3 contains 17 residues. V shed 5 bases and J 7 bases; nucleotides not matched to a gene: 12. The CDR3 region is CASSPQRLAGEGNEQFF. The CDR3 bases are TGTGCCAGCAGCCCCCAGAGACTAGCGGGAGAGGGGAATGAGCAGTTCTTC.

There are a few counts of this clonotype. The chain has TRBV29-1 and TRBJ2-1, with D possibly being TRBD1 (7 bases). Germline V CDR1 and CDR2: SQVTM, ANQGSEA. Between the trimmed V and J ends, which lost 5 bases and 14 bases, there was a span of 16 bases. The CDR3 is 11 amino acids. CDR3 sequence: CSVRTGDWEFF. The CDR3 nucleotides read TGCAGCGTTCGTACAGGGGACTGGGAGTTCTTC.

The V and J genes are TRBV7-8 and TRBJ2-1, with D maybe TRBD2 (5 bases). The CDR3 contains 16 residues. V was pared by 8 bases and J by 5 bases, with 22 bases between. Germline-derived CDR1 and CDR2 are SGHVS and FQNEAQ. The CDR3 protein is CASDYAGGPLHNEQFF. CDR3 bases: TGTGCCAGCGACTATGCCGGCGGACCACTCCACAATGAGCAGTTCTTC.

V and J are TRBV29-1 and TRBJ2-5, with 9 bases fitting TRBD1. V shed 7 bases, J shed 2 bases, and the junction held 14 bases outside the gene matches. Germline CDR1 reads SQVTM; CDR2 reads ANQGSEA. The CDR3 sequence is 16 residues long. The CDR3 sequence: CSGGWDRDTEQETQYF. DNA for the CDR3: TGCAGCGGGGGATGGGACAGGGATACGGAACAAGAGACCCAGTACTTC.

The chain employs TRBV2 and TRBJ1-1, with D perhaps matching TRBD1 (5 bases). CDR3 length: 13 residues. Germline lookup yields CDR1 SNHLY and CDR2 FYNNEI. V was pared by 7 bases and J by 3 bases, with 12 bases between. The CDR3 DNA reads as TGTGCCAGCACCCTCGGGACTTACACTGAAGCTTTCTTT. Its translation: CASTLGTYTEAFF. The full variable domain, its missing parts supplied by reference TRBV2 and TRBJ1-1, is EPEVTQTPSHQVTQMGQEVILRCVPISNHLYFYWYRQILGQKVEFLVSFYNNEISEKSEIFDDQFSVERPDGSNFTLKIRSTKLEDSAMYFCASTLGTYTEAFFGQGTRLTVV.

This clonotype was seen a handful of times. The V call is TRBV7-2, the J call TRBJ1-3, with TRBD1 identical over 7 bases. The V gene end was trimmed by 7 bases and the J gene end by 4 bases; junction bases not matched to a gene: 7. CDR1 is SGHTA, CDR2 FQGNSA, per germline. This CDR3 spans 14 amino acids. As DNA, the CDR3 is TGTGCCAGCACCTCGACAGGGAACGGAAACACCATATATTTT. Amino acid sequence: CASTSTGNGNTIYF.

V is TRBV5-5 and J is TRBJ1-2; 12 bases are shared with TRBD1. The ends lost 0 bases at V and 2 bases at J; junction bases unmatched: 2. The germline gives CDR1 SGHKS, CDR2 YYEKEE (reference sequence). CDR3 length: 16 amino acids. DNA for the CDR3: TGTGCCAGCAGCTTGGAGGGACAGGGGGCGAACTATGGCTACACCTTC. Protein sequence: CASSLEGQGANYGYTF. The variable domain in full, completed from reference TRBV5-5 and TRBJ1-2, reads DAGVTQSPTHLIKTRGQQVTLRCSPISGHKSVSWYQQVLGQGPQFIFQYYEKEERGRGNFPDRFSARQFPNYSSELNVNALLLGDSALYLCASSLEGQGANYGYTFGSGTRLTVV.

The chain joins TRBV12-5 to TRBJ2-2, with a tentative D call TRBD2 (6 bases). The CDR3 runs to 15 residues. Germline V gene data show CDR1 as LGHNT and CDR2 as FRNRAP. Between the trimmed V and J ends, which lost 3 bases and 4 bases, there was a span of 12 bases. The CDR3, as DNA: TGTGCTAGTGGTTTTCGGGGCGGGACCACCGGGGAGCTGTTTTTT. Translating gives CASGFRGGTTGELFF.

This clonotype was recorded a few times. The rearrangement links TRBV12-3 or TRBV12-4 to TRBJ2-3; D is possibly TRBD1 or TRBD2 (5 bases each). The CDR3 extends over 15 amino acids. V was trimmed by 3 bases and J by 2 bases, leaving 12 bases between them. CDR3 region: CASSLVGTATDTQYF. The CDR3 nucleotides read TGTGCCAGCAGTTTGGTAGGGACGGCCACAGATACGCAGTATTTT.

This clonotype was picked up a small number of times. V gene TRBV27 combines with J gene TRBJ2-1; TRBD2 aligns across 7 bases. The germline CDR1 and CDR2 sequences are MNHEY and SMNVEV (reference sequence). Germline trimming cut 5 bases from V and 3 bases from J; bases unmatched to any gene: 7. The CDR3 runs 15 residues. DNA of the CDR3: TGTGCCAGCAGTCCCCCGGGACTACTCTACAATGAGCAGTTCTTC. The encoded protein is CASSPPGLLYNEQFF.

The chain employs TRBV27 and TRBJ1-5; D uncertain. This CDR3 is built from 14 residues. The V gene lost 7 bases and the J gene lost 0 bases, with 10 bases spanning the gap. Germline assignment: CDR1 MNHEY and CDR2 SMNVEV (reference sequence). The CDR3 reads CASMDRISNQPQHF. CDR3 DNA sequence: TGTGCCAGCATGGATCGGATTAGCAATCAGCCCCAGCATTTT.

The V gene is TRBV15, the J gene TRBJ2-7; the D gene is possibly TRBD2 (6 bases). This CDR3 is built from 15 residues. Per the germline V gene, CDR1 is LNHNV and CDR2 is YYDKDF (reference sequence). V lost 1 base, J lost 3 bases, and 13 bases lay in between. The CDR3 DNA follows: TGTGCCACCAGCAGAGGGGGGGAATCAAACTACGAGCAGTACTTC. Translation: CATSRGGESNYEQYF. Complete variable domain (other parts from reference TRBV15 and TRBJ2-7): DAMVIQNPRYQVTQFGKPVTLSCSQTLNHNVMYWYQQKSSQAPKLLFHYYDKDFNNEADTPDNFQSRRPNTSFCFLDIRSPGLGDTAMYLCATSRGGESNYEQYFGPGTRLTVT.

The sample holds a few counts of this clonotype. CDR3 in amino acids: CASSIGHDMNTEAFF. CDR3 coding DNA: TGTGCCAGCAGTATCGGACACGACATGAACACTGAAGCTTTCTTT. V and J are TRBV6-2 or TRBV6-3 and TRBJ1-1; perhaps TRBD1 as D (5 bases). Trimming pared 5 bases from V and 0 bases from J, leaving 13 bases between. The CDR3 runs to 15 residues. Germline CDR1 MNHEY, CDR2 SVGEGT.

The CDR3 DNA follows: TGCAGGGCAACAGCGGGTACCTACGAGCAGTACTTC. Encoded protein: CRATAGTYEQYF. The rearrangement joins TRBV20-1 to TRBJ2-7, with a weak D call TRBD2 (6 bases). Per germline, CDR1 DFQATT and CDR2 SNEGSKA (reference sequence). The CDR3 length is 12 residues.

Only a few counts were recorded for this clonotype. V usage is TRBV6-4 and J usage is TRBJ2-5, with TRBD2 as a possible D gene (6 bases). Germline assignment: CDR1 MRHNA and CDR2 SNTAGT. This CDR3 has 14 amino acids. V was shortened by 2 bases and J by 5 bases, with 12 bases between the two germline ends. In DNA form, the CDR3 reads TGTGCCAGCAGTGACGAGCGGGCTCTGGAGACCCAGTACTTC. Residues: CASSDERALETQYF.

V gene TRBV7-9 combines with J gene TRBJ1-1; D is ambiguous. CDR3 length equals 15 residues. The germline V and J ends were trimmed by 1 base and 4 bases, with 13 bases remaining between them. Germline V lookup: CDR1 SEHNR, CDR2 FQNEAQ (reference sequence). The CDR3 is CASSLGSGVGTEAFF. In nucleotides, the CDR3 is TGTGCCAGCAGCTTAGGGTCCGGGGTAGGCACTGAAGCTTTCTTT.